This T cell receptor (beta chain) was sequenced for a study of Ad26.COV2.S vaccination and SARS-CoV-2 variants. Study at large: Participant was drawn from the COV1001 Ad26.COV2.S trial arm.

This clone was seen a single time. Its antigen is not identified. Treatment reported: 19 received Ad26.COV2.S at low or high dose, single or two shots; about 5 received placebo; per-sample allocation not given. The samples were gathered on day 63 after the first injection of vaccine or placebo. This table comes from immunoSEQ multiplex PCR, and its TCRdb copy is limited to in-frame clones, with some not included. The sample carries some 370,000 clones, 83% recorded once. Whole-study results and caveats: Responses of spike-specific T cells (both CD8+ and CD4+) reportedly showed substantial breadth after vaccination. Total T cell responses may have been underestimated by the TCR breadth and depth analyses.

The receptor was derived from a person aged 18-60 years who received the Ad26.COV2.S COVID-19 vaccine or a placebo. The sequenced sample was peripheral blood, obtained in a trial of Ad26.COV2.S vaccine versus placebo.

CDR3 coding DNA: TGCGCCAGCAGCTTGGGAAGAACAGGGGTCTCAGCTTTCTTT. It codes for CASSLGRTGVSAFF. The chain has TRBV5-1 and TRBJ1-1; 7 bases are shared with TRBD1. This CDR3 spans 14 amino acids. Unmatched junction bases numbered 9, after V lost 0 bases and J lost 10 bases. Looked up from germline, CDR1 is SGHRS and CDR2 is YFSETQ.